This TCR beta chain was retrieved from a study of OX40 agonist ivuxolimab in advanced cancers. Whole-study context: Patients were given ivuxolimab, an antibody that agonizes OX40 (CD134). Partial responses, seen in three patients, involved one hepatocellular carcinoma and two cutaneous melanomas.

Study-wide results and caveats: Certain nonresponders additionally had low normalized T-cell clonal expansion.

This CDR3 spans 14 amino acids. Germline V gives CDR1 LNHDA, CDR2 SQIVND (reference sequence). Trimming took off 3 bases at V and 11 bases at J, with 17 bases between the two ends. A note on this clone: Its cognate antigen is unknown.

Produced via immunoSEQ multiplex PCR; TCRdb's table is partial and in-frame only. The sample consists of around 66,000 clones, approximately 90% of them appearing once. The source material was CD4+ or CD8+ T cells sorted from blood, sampled in a trial of the OX40 agonist ivuxolimab. This sequence was found in an adult with an advanced solid tumor such as melanoma, head and neck, liver or kidney cancer. The rearrangement uses TRBV19 and TRBJ2-1; the D is unclear. Written as DNA, the CDR3 is TGTGCCAGTAGTATTTCGGGTTTGCCCGATAAGCAGTTCTTC. Translation gives CASSISGLPDKQFF.